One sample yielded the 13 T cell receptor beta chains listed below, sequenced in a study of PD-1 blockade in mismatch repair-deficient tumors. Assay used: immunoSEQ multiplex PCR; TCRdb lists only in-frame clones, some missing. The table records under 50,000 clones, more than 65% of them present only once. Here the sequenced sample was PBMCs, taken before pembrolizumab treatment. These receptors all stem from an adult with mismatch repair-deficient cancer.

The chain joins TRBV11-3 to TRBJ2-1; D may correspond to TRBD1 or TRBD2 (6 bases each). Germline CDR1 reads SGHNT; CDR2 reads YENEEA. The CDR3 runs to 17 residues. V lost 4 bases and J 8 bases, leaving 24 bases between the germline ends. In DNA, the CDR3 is TGTGCCAGCAGCTCCGCCGGGGGCGCGGGAACGCCGTATGAGCAGTTCTTC. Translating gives CASSSAGGAGTPYEQFF.

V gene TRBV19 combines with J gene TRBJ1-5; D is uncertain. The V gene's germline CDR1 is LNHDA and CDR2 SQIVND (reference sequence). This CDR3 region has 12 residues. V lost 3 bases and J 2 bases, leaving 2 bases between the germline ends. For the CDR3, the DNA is TGTGCCAGTAGTATGGGCAATCAGCCCCAGCATTTT. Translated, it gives CASSMGNQPQHF.

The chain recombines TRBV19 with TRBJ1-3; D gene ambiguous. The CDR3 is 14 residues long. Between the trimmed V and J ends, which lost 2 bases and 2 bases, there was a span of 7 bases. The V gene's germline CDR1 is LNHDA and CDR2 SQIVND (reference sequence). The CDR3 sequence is CASSIIWAGNTIYF. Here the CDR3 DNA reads TGTGCCAGTAGTATAATCTGGGCTGGAAACACCATATATTTT.

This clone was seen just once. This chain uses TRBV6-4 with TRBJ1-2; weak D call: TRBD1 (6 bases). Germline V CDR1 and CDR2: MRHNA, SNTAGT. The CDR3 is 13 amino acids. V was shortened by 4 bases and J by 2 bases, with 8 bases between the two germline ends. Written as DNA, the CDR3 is TGTGCCAGCAGTGCAGGGGCCAACTATGGCTACACCTTC. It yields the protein CASSAGANYGYTF.

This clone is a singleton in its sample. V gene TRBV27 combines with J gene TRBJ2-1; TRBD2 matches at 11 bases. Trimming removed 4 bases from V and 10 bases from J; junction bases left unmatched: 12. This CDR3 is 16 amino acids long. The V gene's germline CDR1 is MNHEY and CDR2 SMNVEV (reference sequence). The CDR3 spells CASSSSSSGRSPEQFF. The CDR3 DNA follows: TGTGCCAGCAGTTCCAGCTCTAGCGGGAGGTCGCCAGAGCAGTTCTTC.

The CDR3 loop is CASSEQRGRGHEQYF. CDR3 DNA: TGTGCCAGCAGTGAACAGCGTGGCAGGGGCCACGAGCAGTACTTC. The chain combines TRBV2 with TRBJ2-7; a possible D gene is TRBD1 (6 bases). Germline CDR1 and CDR2: SNHLY and FYNNEI. V was trimmed by 2 bases and J by 5 bases, leaving 16 bases between them. There are 15 residues in the CDR3. Using reference TRBV2 and TRBJ2-7 for the parts outside the CDR3, the full variable domain is EPEVTQTPSHQVTQMGQEVILRCVPISNHLYFYWYRQILGQKVEFLVSFYNNEISEKSEIFDDQFSVERPDGSNFTLKIRSTKLEDSAMYFCASSEQRGRGHEQYFGPGTRLTVT.

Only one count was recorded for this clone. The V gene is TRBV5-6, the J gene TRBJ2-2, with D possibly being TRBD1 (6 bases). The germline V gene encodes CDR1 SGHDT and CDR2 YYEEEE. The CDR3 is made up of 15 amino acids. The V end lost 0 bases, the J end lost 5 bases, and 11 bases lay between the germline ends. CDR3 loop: CASSLAGRGTGELFF. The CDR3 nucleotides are TGTGCCAGCAGCTTGGCCGGTAGGGGGACCGGGGAGCTGTTTTTT. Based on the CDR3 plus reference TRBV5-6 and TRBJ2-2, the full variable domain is DAGVTQSPTHLIKTRGQQVTLRCSPKSGHDTVSWYQQALGQGPQFIFQYYEEEERQRGNFPDRFSGHQFPNYSSELNVNALLLGDSALYLCASSLAGRGTGELFFGEGSRLTVL.

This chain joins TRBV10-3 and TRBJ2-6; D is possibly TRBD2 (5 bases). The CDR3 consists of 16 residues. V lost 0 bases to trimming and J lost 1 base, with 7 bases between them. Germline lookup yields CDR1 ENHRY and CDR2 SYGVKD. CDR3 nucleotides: TGTGCCATCAGTGAGTCTGGAGGTTCTGGGGCCAACGTCCTGACTTTC. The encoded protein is CAISESGGSGANVLTF.

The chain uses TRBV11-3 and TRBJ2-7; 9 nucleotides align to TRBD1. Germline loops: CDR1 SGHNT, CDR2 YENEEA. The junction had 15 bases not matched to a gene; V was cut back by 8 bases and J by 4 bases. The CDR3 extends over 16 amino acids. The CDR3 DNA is TGTGCCAGCTCCCTCTTTTCGGGACAGGGTTTTTACGAGCAGTACTTC. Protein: CASSLFSGQGFYEQYF. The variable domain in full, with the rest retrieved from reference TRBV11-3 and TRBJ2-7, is EAGVVQSPRYKIIEKKQPVAFWCNPISGHNTLYWYLQNLGQGPELLIRYENEEAVDDSQLPKDRFSAERLKGVDSTLKIQPAELGDSAVYLCASSLFSGQGFYEQYFGPGTRLTVT.

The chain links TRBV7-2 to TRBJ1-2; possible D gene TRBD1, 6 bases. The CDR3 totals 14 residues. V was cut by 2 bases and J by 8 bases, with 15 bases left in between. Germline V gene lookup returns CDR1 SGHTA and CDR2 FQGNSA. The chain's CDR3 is CASSLNLQGEGYTF. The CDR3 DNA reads TGTGCCAGCAGCTTAAATTTACAGGGAGAGGGCTACACCTTC.

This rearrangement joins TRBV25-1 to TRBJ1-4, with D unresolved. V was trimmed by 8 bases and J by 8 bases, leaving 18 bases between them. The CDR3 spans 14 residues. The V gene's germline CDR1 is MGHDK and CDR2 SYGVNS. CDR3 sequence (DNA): TGTGCCAGCTCCGGACTCTCTGGTGGGGAAAAACTGTTTTTT. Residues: CASSGLSGGEKLFF. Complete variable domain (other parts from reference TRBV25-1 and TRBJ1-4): EADIYQTPRYLVIGTGKKITLECSQTMGHDKMYWYQQDPGMELHLIHYSYGVNSTEKGDLSSESTVSRIRTEHFPLTLESARPSHTSQYLCASSGLSGGEKLFFGSGTQLSVL.

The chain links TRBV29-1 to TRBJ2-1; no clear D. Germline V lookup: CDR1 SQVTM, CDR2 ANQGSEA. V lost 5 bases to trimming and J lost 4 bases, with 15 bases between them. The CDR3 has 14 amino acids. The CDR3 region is CSVYFPLEYNEQFF. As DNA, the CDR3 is TGCAGCGTTTACTTCCCTTTGGAGTACAATGAGCAGTTCTTC.

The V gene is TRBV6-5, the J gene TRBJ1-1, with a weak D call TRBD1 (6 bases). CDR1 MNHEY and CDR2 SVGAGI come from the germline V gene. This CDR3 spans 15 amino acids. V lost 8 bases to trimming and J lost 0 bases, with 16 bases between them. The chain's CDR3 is CASAWGAVMNTEAFF. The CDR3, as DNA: TGTGCCAGCGCTTGGGGGGCAGTCATGAACACTGAAGCTTTCTTT.